This record covers a single T cell receptor (beta chain). What it binds is unknown. Primers for the PCR totalled 60 Vbeta and 13 Jbeta. Sequencing was performed with immunoSEQ multiplex PCR; in TCRdb, only in-frame clones are kept and a portion is missing. Altogether 130,000 or so clones are present, around 77% being singletons, with the ten largest covering roughly 5.2%. The record originates from a study of cytomegalovirus exposure and HLA in healthy donors. Study-level findings and limits: Association with HLA alleles at 0.05 false discovery rate was found for 16,951 TCR beta sequences in a later analysis.

The germline V and J ends were trimmed by 6 bases and 4 bases, with 16 bases remaining between them. This CDR3 is 14 amino acids long. Germline-derived CDR1 and CDR2 are MNHEY and SVGAGI. The receptor's source is a young man in good health and CMV-seropositive. This chain joins TRBV6-5 and TRBJ2-7, with D tentatively TRBD1 (6 bases). Input material: PBMCs. This CDR3 reads CASSSSGTYYEQYF. The CDR3 nucleotides are TGTGCCAGCAGCTCCTCCGGGACATATTACGAGCAGTACTTC.